The entry below describes one T cell receptor beta chain. The antigen is undetermined. The sample comes from a study of shared clonotypes between healthy human individuals. With V trimmed by 5 bases and J by 7 bases, 7 bases remained unmatched. CDR3 length: 13 amino acids. Looked up from germline, CDR1 is SGHAT and CDR2 is FQNNGV. Study conclusions and caveats: Of the naive CD4 clonotypes, about 5% were shared across several donors. Generally, naive subsets came out with larger estimated richness than memory subsets.

Sequencing used immunoSEQ multiplex PCR; TCRdb keeps in-frame clones, though not all of them. The sample consists of roughly 1,000,000 clones, roughly 74% of them appearing once. The chain couples TRBV11-2 to TRBJ2-7; 8 nucleotides match TRBD2. The clonotype originates from a young man in good health. Some clones in this sample may be carry-over from other donors' samples. Sequencing input: memory CD4+ T cells from PBMCs. The sample's subset: CD45RA-negative fraction. DNA for the CDR3: TGTGCCAGCAGCCGGGAGGGCGGGGGTGAGCAGTACTTC. It yields the protein CASSREGGGEQYF. Variable domain in full (rest from reference TRBV11-2 and TRBJ2-7): EAGVAQSPRYKIIEKRQSVAFWCNPISGHATLYWYQQILGQGPKLLIQFQNNGVVDDSQLPKDRFSAERLKGVDSTLKIQPAKLEDSAVYLCASSREGGGEQYFGPGTRLTVT.